These 27 T cell receptor beta chains were all obtained from the same sample, sequenced in a study of shared clonotypes between healthy human individuals. Profiling relied on immunoSEQ multiplex PCR, and the TCRdb table lists in-frame clones only, not all of them. The profile covers hundreds of thousands of clones, with about 96% appearing a single time and roughly 0.1% taken by the ten largest. It was CD45RO-negative cells, positively selected for CCR7, that made up naive CD8 cells, with terminally differentiated effector memory CD45RA+ cells excluded. Sequencing used naive CD8+ T cells sorted from blood. These receptors were obtained from a woman in her twenties or thirties in good health.

This chain joins TRBV9 and TRBJ2-6, with 9 bases matching TRBD2. The CDR3 covers 17 residues. Germline CDR1 reads SGDLS; CDR2 reads YYNGEE. V lost 0 bases and J lost 4; bases outside the gene matches: 5. CDR3 protein: CASSVAVAGAGANVLTF. In DNA form, the CDR3 reads TGTGCCAGCAGCGTAGCGGTAGCGGGAGCAGGGGCCAACGTCCTGACTTTC.

Regarding this clone: Within the sample, other DNA sequences also encode this same CDR3. The chain employs TRBV4-1 and TRBJ2-1; D is unclear. V was shortened by 0 bases and J by 2 bases, with 8 bases between the two germline ends. The V gene's germline CDR1 is MGHRA and CDR2 YSYEKL. CDR3 length: 15 amino acids. The DNA for the CDR3 is TGCGCCAGCAGCCAAGATCCCGGCCCCTACAATGAGCAGTTCTTC. Its protein is CASSQDPGPYNEQFF.

V and J are TRBV6-1 and TRBJ1-5; tentatively, D is TRBD1 (6 bases). Germline assignment: CDR1 MNHNS and CDR2 SASEGT. With 1 base removed from V and 2 bases from J, the gap between germline ends came to 18 bases. CDR3 size: 18 residues. The CDR3 nucleotides read TGTGCCAGCAGTGAAGGACAAACCGGGACACGGGGCAATCAGCCCCAGCATTTT. This encodes CASSEGQTGTRGNQPQHF.

This chain links TRBV5-6 with TRBJ2-5; 12 positions match TRBD2. Germline V gene lookup returns CDR1 SGHDT and CDR2 YYEEEE. The CDR3 totals 16 residues. Trimming at V came to 0 bases and at J to 5 bases, leaving 5 bases not matched to a gene. Here the CDR3 DNA reads TGTGCCAGCAGCTTGGAGGGACTAGCGGGTAGGGAGACCCAGTACTTC. This codes for CASSLEGLAGRETQYF.

The chain has TRBV5-6 and TRBJ2-5; 7 nucleotides align to TRBD1. Gene TRBJ2-7 matches the end of the DNA better, so the J call may be wrong. Germline-derived CDR1 and CDR2 are SGHDT and YYEEEE. The CDR3 contains 13 residues. CDR3 protein: CASRGQMEFEQYF. The DNA of the CDR3 is TGTGCCAGCAGGGGACAGATGGAATTCGAGCAGTACTTC.

The DNA for the CDR3 is TGTGCCAGCAGTTCGTACTTGGACAGGGCCCAAGAGACCCAGTACTTC. This gives the protein CASSSYLDRAQETQYF. This rearrangement joins TRBV28 to TRBJ2-5, with 8 bases matching TRBD1. Germline V gene lookup returns CDR1 MDHEN and CDR2 SYDVKM. CDR3 length: 16 residues. Losses at the gene ends were 4 bases for V and 1 base for J; bases not matched to a gene: 8.

The chain carries TRBV5-4 and TRBJ1-4; a possible D gene is TRBD1 (5 bases). The V end lost 0 bases, the J end lost 8 bases, and 11 bases lay between the germline ends. The germline CDR1 and CDR2 sequences are SGHNT and YYREEE (reference sequence). This CDR3 is 14 amino acids long. This CDR3 is CASSLDGTGEKLFF. The CDR3 DNA reads as TGTGCCAGCAGCTTGGACGGGACGGGAGAAAAACTGTTTTTT.

V is TRBV4-2 and J is TRBJ2-7, with 8 bases that match TRBD2. With 2 bases clipped from V and 5 bases from J, the junction kept 11 bases outside the gene matches. This CDR3 comprises 16 residues. Germline assignment: CDR1 LGHNA and CDR2 YNFKEQ. CDR3 sequence reads: CASSQTTAGESDEQYF. The CDR3 DNA reads as TGTGCCAGCAGCCAAACTACAGCGGGAGAGTCCGACGAGCAGTACTTC.

This rearrangement joins TRBV10-3 to TRBJ2-3; tentatively, D is TRBD2 (6 bases). This CDR3 is 14 amino acids long. Per germline, CDR1 ENHRY and CDR2 SYGVKD. The V end lost 11 bases, the J end lost 2 bases, and 17 bases lay between the germline ends. The DNA of the CDR3 is TGTGCCTCGGACGCGGGACTTATCACAGATACGCAGTATTTT. The encoded protein is CASDAGLITDTQYF.

The chain links TRBV13 to TRBJ2-3; 9 bases fit TRBD2. From germline, CDR1 is PRHDT and CDR2 FYEKMQ (reference sequence). The junction had 20 bases not matched to a gene; V was cut back by 3 bases and J by 4 bases. The CDR3 runs to 20 residues. The CDR3 DNA reads TGTGCCAGCAGCTTTGTCCCCGGGACTAGCTTACGGGGTGAGGCAGATACGCAGTATTTT. Protein: CASSFVPGTSLRGEADTQYF.

The J gene is TRBJ2-1, the V gene TRBV6-6; TRBD1 might be the D (6 bases). V lost 5 bases to trimming and J lost 10 bases, with 9 bases between them. The CDR3 has 11 residues. Germline CDR1 is MNHNY and CDR2 is SVGAGI (reference sequence). The DNA for the CDR3 is TGTGCCAGCAGTCCCGGGACAGAGCAGTTCTTC. It codes for CASSPGTEQFF.

The chain combines TRBV2 with TRBJ1-5; 7 positions agree with TRBD1. Germline lookup yields CDR1 SNHLY and CDR2 FYNNEI. This CDR3 comprises 17 residues. The V segment lost 5 bases and the J segment 2 bases; nucleotides outside the gene matches: 12. CDR3 bases: TGTGCCAGCAGTCCGCGTGGTGGGACAGCCCGCAATCAGCCCCAGCATTTT. The encoded protein is CASSPRGGTARNQPQHF.

The V gene is TRBV27, the J gene TRBJ1-4; D unresolved. The V end was cut by 5 bases, the J end by 4 bases, with 8 bases between. Germline CDR1 MNHEY, CDR2 SMNVEV (reference sequence). The CDR3 runs to 13 residues. In nucleotides, the CDR3 is TGTGCCAGCAGTGCCTTAAATAATGAAAAACTGTTTTTT. It yields the protein CASSALNNEKLFF.

Here the CDR3 reads CASSPHSPQGVGYYEQYF. For the CDR3, the DNA is TGTGCCAGCTCACCCCACAGCCCACAGGGGGTGGGTTACTACGAGCAGTACTTC. V gene TRBV18 combines with J gene TRBJ2-7; 8 bases agree with TRBD1. Looked up from germline, CDR1 is KGHSH and CDR2 is LQKENI. V was pared by 3 bases and J by 3 bases, with 16 bases of the junction left unmatched. The CDR3 extends over 18 amino acids.

The chain joins TRBV27 to TRBJ2-5; possible D gene TRBD1, 5 bases. Per germline, CDR1 MNHEY and CDR2 SMNVEV (reference sequence). V gave up 9 bases and J gave up 2 bases, with 10 bases separating them. CDR3 length: 12 residues. The CDR3 spells CASGARQETQYF. The CDR3 DNA is TGTGCCAGTGGGGCTAGGCAAGAGACCCAGTACTTC.

V usage is TRBV28 and J usage is TRBJ2-3; D uncertain. Per germline, CDR1 MDHEN and CDR2 SYDVKM. CDR3 length equals 14 residues. V gave up 5 bases and J gave up 8 bases, with 17 bases separating them. The CDR3, as DNA: TGTGCCAGCAGTCCGATTATCCCCGCAGCTACGCAGTATTTT. This gives the protein CASSPIIPAATQYF.

V usage is TRBV5-5 and J usage is TRBJ1-3, with 7 bases aligning to TRBD1. The CDR3 consists of 15 residues. V shed 4 bases and J 0 bases; nucleotides not matched to a gene: 4. Germline values: CDR1 SGHKS, CDR2 YYEKEE (reference sequence). The CDR3 reads CASSRTGVSGNTIYF. In DNA form, the CDR3 reads TGTGCCAGCAGCCGAACAGGGGTCTCTGGAAACACCATATATTTT.

The rearrangement uses TRBV7-8 and TRBJ2-1; D gene ambiguous. This CDR3 is built from 15 residues. Germline CDR1 SGHVS, CDR2 FQNEAQ. V was cut by 2 bases and J by 0 bases, with 8 bases left in between. CDR3 coding DNA: TGTGCCAGCAGCTTAAGCATGAGCTCCTACAATGAGCAGTTCTTC. As protein: CASSLSMSSYNEQFF. The full variable domain, in which reference TRBV7-8 and TRBJ2-1 provide the parts outside the CDR3, is GAGVSQSPRYKVAKRGQDVALRCDPISGHVSLFWYQQALGQGPEFLTYFQNEAQLDKSGLPSDRFFAERPEGSVSTLKIQRTQQEDSAVYLCASSLSMSSYNEQFFGPGTRLTVL.

The V and J genes are TRBV2 and TRBJ2-5; 9 bases match TRBD2. Unmatched junction bases numbered 4, after V lost 3 bases and J lost 5 bases. This CDR3 has 14 residues. Germline-derived CDR1 and CDR2 are SNHLY and FYNNEI. DNA for the CDR3: TGTGCCAGCAGTGACGGAAGCGGGAGGGAGACCCAGTACTTC. It yields the protein CASSDGSGRETQYF.

This chain uses TRBV7-7 with TRBJ2-3; 9 bases line up with TRBD2. This CDR3 has 15 amino acids. Losses at the gene ends were 5 bases for V and 2 bases for J; bases not matched to a gene: 5. Germline CDR1 is SSHAT and CDR2 is FNYEAQ (reference sequence). The CDR3 DNA reads as TGTGCCAGCAGCCAAGGACTAGCGATCACAGATACGCAGTATTTT. Translating it yields CASSQGLAITDTQYF.

The rearrangement links TRBV19 to TRBJ2-1, with unresolved D. This CDR3 region has 14 residues. Trimming pared 1 base from V and 4 bases from J, leaving 8 bases between. From germline, CDR1 is LNHDA and CDR2 SQIVND (reference sequence). The CDR3 DNA reads TGTGCCAGTAGTATAGCTCGCAGATACAATGAGCAGTTCTTC. It translates to CASSIARRYNEQFF.

Here the CDR3 DNA reads TGTGCCAGCAGCCTTAGCGGGAGCGAGGTCAGGGAGCAGTTCTTC. Translated, it gives CASSLSGSEVREQFF. The V and J genes are TRBV7-9 and TRBJ2-1; TRBD2 aligns across 9 bases. CDR1 and CDR2 (germline): SEHNR, FQNEAQ (reference sequence). Germline trimming cut 5 bases from V and 10 bases from J; bases unmatched to any gene: 12. CDR3 size: 15 residues.

The count of this clone is one. V gene TRBV27 combines with J gene TRBJ2-3; 13 bases map to TRBD2. V shed 8 bases, J shed 0 bases, and the junction held 11 bases outside the gene matches. The V gene's germline CDR1 is MNHEY and CDR2 SMNVEV (reference sequence). CDR3 length: 18 amino acids. The CDR3 loop reads CASWTSGSLRLSTDTQYF. The CDR3 DNA is TGTGCCAGCTGGACTAGCGGGAGTCTTCGCCTTAGCACAGATACGCAGTATTTT.

This sequence joins TRBV9 and TRBJ2-7; D ambiguous. There are 12 residues in the CDR3. The germline V gene encodes CDR1 SGDLS and CDR2 YYNGEE. Trimming shortened V by 4 bases and J by 3 bases, and 8 bases separated the two germline ends. In nucleotides, the CDR3 is TGTGCCAGCAGCCCCGGGTACTACGAGCAGTACTTC. It is translated as CASSPGYYEQYF. Full variable domain (remainder filled in from reference TRBV9 and TRBJ2-7): DSGVTQTPKHLITATGQRVTLRCSPRSGDLSVYWYQQSLDQGLQFLIQYYNGEERAKGNILERFSAQQFPDLHSELNLSSLELGDSALYFCASSPGYYEQYFGPGTRLTVT.

This chain links TRBV6-5 with TRBJ2-2, with D uncertain. Per germline, CDR1 MNHEY and CDR2 SVGAGI. This CDR3 has 14 amino acids. V was shortened by 0 bases and J by 4 bases, with 6 bases between the two germline ends. The CDR3 reads CASSYSSTTGELFF. DNA for the CDR3: TGTGCCAGCAGTTACTCGAGCACCACCGGGGAGCTGTTTTTT.

The V and J genes are TRBV7-9 and TRBJ2-5; 7 bases map to TRBD2. Germline CDR1 reads SEHNR; CDR2 reads FQNEAQ (reference sequence). The V and J ends lost 3 bases and 2 bases, in that order; junction bases with no gene match: 3. CDR3 length: 14 amino acids. CDR3 in DNA: TGTGCCAGCAGCTTCCTAGCGGTACAAGAGACCCAGTACTTC. Protein sequence: CASSFLAVQETQYF.

The V call is TRBV5-6, the J call TRBJ1-2; weak D call: TRBD1 (5 bases). V was trimmed by 7 bases and J by 7 bases, leaving 23 bases between them. Germline V gives CDR1 SGHDT, CDR2 YYEEEE. This CDR3 is 15 amino acids long. In DNA form, the CDR3 reads TGTGCCAGCGGTTACGGACGGGGGAGTCTCAGTGGCTACACCTTC. Its translation is CASGYGRGSLSGYTF.